These 3 T cell receptor beta chains originate from one sample sequenced in a study of blood T cell repertoires in COVID-19. Sequencing used immunoSEQ multiplex PCR; TCRdb keeps in-frame clones, though not all of them. The sample has more than 150,000 clones, roughly nine tenths seen once. The sample consisted of peripheral blood. Receptor source: a woman aged 40 to 50 with acute or convalescent COVID-19.

CDR3 residues: CASKNATVSYNEQFF. The CDR3 nucleotides read TGTGCCAGCAAGAACGCGACTGTCTCCTACAATGAGCAGTTCTTC. The chain has TRBV14 and TRBJ2-1; D remains unclear. V lost 7 bases, J lost 0 bases, and 13 bases lay in between. Germline CDR1 and CDR2: SGHDN and FVKESK. This CDR3 is built from 15 residues. The full variable domain, in which reference TRBV14 and TRBJ2-1 provide the parts outside the CDR3, is EAGVTQFPSHSVIEKGQTVTLRCDPISGHDNLYWYRRVMGKEIKFLLHFVKESKQDESGMPNNRFLAERTGGTYSTLKVQPAELEDSGVYFCASKNATVSYNEQFFGPGTRLTVL.

The V gene is TRBV7-9, the J gene TRBJ1-6; D gene uncertain. Germline assignment: CDR1 SEHNR and CDR2 FQNEAQ (reference sequence). Trimming took 1 base from V and 5 from J, leaving 12 bases between them. This CDR3 is 16 amino acids long. The CDR3 region has the DNA TGTGCCAGCAGCTTAGGGGCCGCAGCTGATAATTCACCCCTCCACTTT. Translated: CASSLGAAADNSPLHF.

The V gene is TRBV5-1, the J gene TRBJ1-2, with D hard to call. CDR3 length equals 12 residues. Germline V gene lookup returns CDR1 SGHRS and CDR2 YFSETQ. Trimming pared 4 bases from V and 2 bases from J, leaving 6 bases between. The CDR3 here is CASSPGNYGYTF. The CDR3 nucleotides are TGCGCCAGCAGCCCAGGAAACTATGGCTACACCTTC.